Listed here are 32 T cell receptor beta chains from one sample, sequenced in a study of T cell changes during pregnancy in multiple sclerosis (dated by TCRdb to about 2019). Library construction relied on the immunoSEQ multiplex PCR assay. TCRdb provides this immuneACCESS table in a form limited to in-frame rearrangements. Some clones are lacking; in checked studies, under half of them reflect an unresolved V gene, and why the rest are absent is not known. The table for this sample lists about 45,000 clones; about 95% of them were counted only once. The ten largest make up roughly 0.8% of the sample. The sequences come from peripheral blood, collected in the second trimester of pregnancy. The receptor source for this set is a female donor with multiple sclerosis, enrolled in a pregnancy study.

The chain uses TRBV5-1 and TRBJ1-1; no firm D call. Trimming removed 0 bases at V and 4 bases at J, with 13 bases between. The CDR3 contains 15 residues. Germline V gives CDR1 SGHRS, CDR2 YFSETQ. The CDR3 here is CASSLVGTTGTEAFF. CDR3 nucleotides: TGCGCCAGCAGCTTGGTCGGCACCACGGGCACTGAAGCTTTCTTT.

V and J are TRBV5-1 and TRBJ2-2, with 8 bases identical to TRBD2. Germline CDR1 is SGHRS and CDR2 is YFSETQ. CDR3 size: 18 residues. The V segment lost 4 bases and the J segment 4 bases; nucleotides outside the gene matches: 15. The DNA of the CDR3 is TGCGCCAGCAGCCCCGGCTGGAAAAGCGGGAGTGTCACCGGGGAGCTGTTTTTT. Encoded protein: CASSPGWKSGSVTGELFF. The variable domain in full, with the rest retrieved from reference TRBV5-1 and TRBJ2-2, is KAGVTQTPRYLIKTRGQQVTLSCSPISGHRSVSWYQQTPGQGLQFLFEYFSETQRNKGNFPGRFSGRQFSNSRSEMNVSTLELGDSALYLCASSPGWKSGSVTGELFFGEGSRLTVL.

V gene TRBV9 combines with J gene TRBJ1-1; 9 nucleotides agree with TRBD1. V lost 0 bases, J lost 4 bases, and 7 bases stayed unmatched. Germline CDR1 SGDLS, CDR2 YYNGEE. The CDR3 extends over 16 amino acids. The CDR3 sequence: CASSVDYRGLFTEAFF. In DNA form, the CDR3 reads TGTGCCAGCAGCGTAGATTACAGGGGGCTTTTCACTGAAGCTTTCTTT.

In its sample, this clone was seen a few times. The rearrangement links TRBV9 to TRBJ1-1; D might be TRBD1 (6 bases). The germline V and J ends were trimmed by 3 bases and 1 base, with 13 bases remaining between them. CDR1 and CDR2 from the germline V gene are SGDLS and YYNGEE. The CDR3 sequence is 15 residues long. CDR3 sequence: CASSAAGVGNTEAFF. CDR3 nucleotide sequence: TGTGCCAGCAGCGCTGCAGGGGTTGGGAACACTGAAGCTTTCTTT.

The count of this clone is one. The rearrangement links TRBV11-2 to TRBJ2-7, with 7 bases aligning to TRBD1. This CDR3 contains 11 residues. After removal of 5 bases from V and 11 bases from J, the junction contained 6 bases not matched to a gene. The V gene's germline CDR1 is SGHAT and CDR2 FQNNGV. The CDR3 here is CASSAGTAEYF. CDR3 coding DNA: TGTGCCAGCAGCGCCGGGACAGCGGAGTACTTC.

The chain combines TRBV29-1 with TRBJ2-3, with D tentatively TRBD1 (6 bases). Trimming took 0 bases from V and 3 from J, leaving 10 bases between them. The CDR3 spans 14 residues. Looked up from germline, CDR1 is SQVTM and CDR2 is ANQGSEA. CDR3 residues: CSVEETGRTDTQYF. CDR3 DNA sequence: TGCAGCGTTGAAGAGACAGGCCGGACAGATACGCAGTATTTT.

The CDR3 reads CASMVDRTYEQYF. The DNA for the CDR3 is TGTGCCAGCATGGTGGACAGAACCTACGAGCAGTACTTC. J is TRBJ2-7 and V is TRBV2; tentative D call: TRBD1 (6 bases). The germline V gene encodes CDR1 SNHLY and CDR2 FYNNEI. V dropped 7 bases and J dropped 2 bases, with 12 bases sitting between them. The length of the CDR3 is 13 residues.

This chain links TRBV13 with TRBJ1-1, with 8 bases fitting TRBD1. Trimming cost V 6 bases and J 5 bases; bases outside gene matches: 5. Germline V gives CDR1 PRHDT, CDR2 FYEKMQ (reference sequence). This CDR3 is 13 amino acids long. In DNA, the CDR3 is TGTGCCAGCAGATCCACAGGGGGGACTGAAGCTTTCTTT. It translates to CASRSTGGTEAFF.

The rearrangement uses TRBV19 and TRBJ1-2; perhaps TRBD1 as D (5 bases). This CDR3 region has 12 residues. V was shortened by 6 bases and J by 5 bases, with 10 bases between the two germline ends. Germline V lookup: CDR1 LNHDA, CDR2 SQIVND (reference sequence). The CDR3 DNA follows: TGTGCCAGTAGGGAGGGACTTTATGGCTACACCTTC. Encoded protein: CASREGLYGYTF. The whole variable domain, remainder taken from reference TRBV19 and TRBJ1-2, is DGGITQSPKYLFRKEGQNVTLSCEQNLNHDAMYWYRQDPGQGLRLIYYSQIVNDFQKGDIAEGYSVSREKKESFPLTVTSAQKNPTAFYLCASREGLYGYTFGSGTRLTVV.

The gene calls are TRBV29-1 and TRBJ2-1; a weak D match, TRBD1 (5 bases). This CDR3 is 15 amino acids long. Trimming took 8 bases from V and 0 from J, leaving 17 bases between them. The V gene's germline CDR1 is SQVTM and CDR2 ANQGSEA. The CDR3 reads CSSRRAEPSYNEQFF. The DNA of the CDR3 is TGCAGCTCTCGCAGGGCAGAGCCCTCCTACAATGAGCAGTTCTTC.

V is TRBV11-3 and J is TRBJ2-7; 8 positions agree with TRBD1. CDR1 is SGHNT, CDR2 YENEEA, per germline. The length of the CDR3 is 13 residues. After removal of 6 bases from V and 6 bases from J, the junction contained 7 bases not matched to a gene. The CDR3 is CASSSQGAVEQYF. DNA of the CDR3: TGTGCCAGCAGTTCCCAGGGGGCAGTCGAGCAGTACTTC.

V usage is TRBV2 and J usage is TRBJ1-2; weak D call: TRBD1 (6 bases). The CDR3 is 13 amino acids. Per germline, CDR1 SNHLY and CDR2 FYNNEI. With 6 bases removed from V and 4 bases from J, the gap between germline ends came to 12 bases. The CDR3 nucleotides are TGTGCCAGCAGCGGGACATCAGGCTATGGCTACACCTTC. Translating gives CASSGTSGYGYTF.

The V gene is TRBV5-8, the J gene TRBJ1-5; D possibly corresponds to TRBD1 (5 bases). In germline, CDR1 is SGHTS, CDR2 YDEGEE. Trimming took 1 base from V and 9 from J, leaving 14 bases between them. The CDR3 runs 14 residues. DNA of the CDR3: TGTGCCAGCAGCTTGAGGGGATCGTTAAGGCCCCAGCATTTT. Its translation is CASSLRGSLRPQHF. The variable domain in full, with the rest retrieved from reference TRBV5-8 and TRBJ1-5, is EAGVTQSPTHLIKTRGQQATLRCSPISGHTSVYWYQQALGLGLQFLLWYDEGEERNRGNFPPRFSGRQFPNYSSELNVNALELEDSALYLCASSLRGSLRPQHFGDGTRLSIL.

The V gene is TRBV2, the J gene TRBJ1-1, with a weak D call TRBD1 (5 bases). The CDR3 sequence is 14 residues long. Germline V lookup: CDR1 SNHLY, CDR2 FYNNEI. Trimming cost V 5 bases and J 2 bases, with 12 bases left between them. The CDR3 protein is CASSTRVLNTEAFF. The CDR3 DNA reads TGTGCCAGCAGTACCAGGGTTTTAAACACTGAAGCTTTCTTT.

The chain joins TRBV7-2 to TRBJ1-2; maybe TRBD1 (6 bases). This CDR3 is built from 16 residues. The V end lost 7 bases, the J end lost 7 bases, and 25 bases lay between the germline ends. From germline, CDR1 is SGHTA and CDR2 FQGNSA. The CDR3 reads CASTPKRNQGPGGYTF. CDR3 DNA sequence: TGTGCCAGCACGCCAAAGCGGAACCAGGGGCCCGGTGGCTACACCTTC.

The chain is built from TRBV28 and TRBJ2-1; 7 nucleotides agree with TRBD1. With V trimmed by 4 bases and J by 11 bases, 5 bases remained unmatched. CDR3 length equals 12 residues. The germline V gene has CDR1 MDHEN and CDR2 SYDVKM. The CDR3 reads CASSSTGLKQFF. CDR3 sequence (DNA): TGTGCCAGCAGTTCGACAGGGTTGAAGCAGTTCTTC.

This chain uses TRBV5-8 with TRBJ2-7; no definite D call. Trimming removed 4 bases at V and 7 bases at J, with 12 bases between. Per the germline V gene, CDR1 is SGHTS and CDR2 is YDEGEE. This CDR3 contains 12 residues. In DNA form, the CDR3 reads TGTGCCAGCAGCCGAATTCGCGATGAGCAGTACTTC. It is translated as CASSRIRDEQYF. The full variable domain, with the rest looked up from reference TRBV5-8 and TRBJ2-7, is EAGVTQSPTHLIKTRGQQATLRCSPISGHTSVYWYQQALGLGLQFLLWYDEGEERNRGNFPPRFSGRQFPNYSSELNVNALELEDSALYLCASSRIRDEQYFGPGTRLTVT.

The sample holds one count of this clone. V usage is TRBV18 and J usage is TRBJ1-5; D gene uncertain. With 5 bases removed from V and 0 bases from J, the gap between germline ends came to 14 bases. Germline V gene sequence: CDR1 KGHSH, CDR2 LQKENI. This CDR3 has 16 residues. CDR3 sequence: CASSYYRVISNQPQHF. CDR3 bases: TGTGCCAGCTCATACTACCGGGTCATTAGCAATCAGCCCCAGCATTTT.

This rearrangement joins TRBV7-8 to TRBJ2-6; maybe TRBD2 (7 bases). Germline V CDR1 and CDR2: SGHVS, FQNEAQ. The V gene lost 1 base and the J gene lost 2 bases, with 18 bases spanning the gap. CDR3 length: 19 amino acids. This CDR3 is CASSLGGGGAGAGANVLTF. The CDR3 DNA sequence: TGTGCCAGCAGCTTAGGAGGGGGGGGCGCGGGGGCTGGGGCCAACGTCCTGACTTTC.

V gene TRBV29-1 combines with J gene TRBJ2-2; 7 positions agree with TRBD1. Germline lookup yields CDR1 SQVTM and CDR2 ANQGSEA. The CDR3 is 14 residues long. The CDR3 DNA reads TGCAGGACAGGGCCTCACTCGGACACCGGGGAGCTGTTTTTT. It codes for CRTGPHSDTGELFF.

CDR3 amino acids: CASSVQGSMGTDTQYF. CDR3 sequence (DNA): TGTGCCAGCAGCGTACAGGGGTCTATGGGCACAGATACGCAGTATTTT. The chain employs TRBV7-2 and TRBJ2-3; 7 nucleotides line up with TRBD1. The germline CDR1 and CDR2 sequences are SGHTA and FQGNSA. CDR3 length equals 16 residues. The V and J ends lost 5 bases and 1 base, in that order; junction bases with no gene match: 9.

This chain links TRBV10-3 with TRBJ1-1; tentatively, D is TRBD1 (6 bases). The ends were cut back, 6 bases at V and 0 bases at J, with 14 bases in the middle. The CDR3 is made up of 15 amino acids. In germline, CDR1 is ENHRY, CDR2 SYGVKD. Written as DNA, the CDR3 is TGTGCCATCAGAGGGGGAACAGGTATGAACACTGAAGCTTTCTTT. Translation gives CAIRGGTGMNTEAFF.

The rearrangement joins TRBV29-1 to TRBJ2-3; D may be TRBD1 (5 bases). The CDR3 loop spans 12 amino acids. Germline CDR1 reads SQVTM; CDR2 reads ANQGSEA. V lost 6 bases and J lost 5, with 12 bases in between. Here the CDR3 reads CSVAPQGDTQYF. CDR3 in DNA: TGCAGCGTGGCCCCCCAGGGAGATACGCAGTATTTT.

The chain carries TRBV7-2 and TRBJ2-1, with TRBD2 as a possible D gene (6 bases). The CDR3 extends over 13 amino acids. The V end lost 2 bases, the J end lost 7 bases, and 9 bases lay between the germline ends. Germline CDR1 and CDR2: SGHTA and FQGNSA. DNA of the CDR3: TGTGCCAGCAGCTTAAGTAGCGGTAATGAGCAGTTCTTC. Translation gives CASSLSSGNEQFF.

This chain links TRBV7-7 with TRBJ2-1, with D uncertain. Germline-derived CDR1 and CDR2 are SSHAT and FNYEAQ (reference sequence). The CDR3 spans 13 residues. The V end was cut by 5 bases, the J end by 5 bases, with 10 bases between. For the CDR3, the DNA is TGTGCCAGCAGCCCGAGCCTCAACAATGAGCAGTTCTTC. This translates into CASSPSLNNEQFF.

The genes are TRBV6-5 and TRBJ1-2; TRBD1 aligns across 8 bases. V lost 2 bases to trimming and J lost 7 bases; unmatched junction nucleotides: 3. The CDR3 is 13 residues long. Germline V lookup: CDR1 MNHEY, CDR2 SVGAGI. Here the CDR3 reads CASSYRRGLGYTF. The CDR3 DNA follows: TGTGCCAGCAGTTACCGCAGGGGGCTTGGCTACACCTTC.

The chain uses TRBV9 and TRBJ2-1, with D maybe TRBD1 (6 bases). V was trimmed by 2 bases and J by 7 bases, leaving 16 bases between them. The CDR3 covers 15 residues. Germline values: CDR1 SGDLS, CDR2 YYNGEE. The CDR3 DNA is TGTGCCAGCAGCGTTCTCTGGACAGCTATGAATGAGCAGTTCTTC. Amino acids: CASSVLWTAMNEQFF.

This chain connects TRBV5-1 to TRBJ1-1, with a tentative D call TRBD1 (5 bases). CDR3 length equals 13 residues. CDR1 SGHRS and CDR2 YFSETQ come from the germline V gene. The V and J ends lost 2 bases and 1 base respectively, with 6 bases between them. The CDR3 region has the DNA TGCGCCAGCAGCTTCCAGGGGAACACTGAAGCTTTCTTT. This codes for CASSFQGNTEAFF.

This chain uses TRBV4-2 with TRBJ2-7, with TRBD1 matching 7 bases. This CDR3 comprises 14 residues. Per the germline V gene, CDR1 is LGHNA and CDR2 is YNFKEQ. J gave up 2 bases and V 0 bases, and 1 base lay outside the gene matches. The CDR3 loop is CASSQDGTAYEQYF. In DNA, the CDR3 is TGTGCCAGCAGCCAAGACGGGACAGCCTACGAGCAGTACTTC.

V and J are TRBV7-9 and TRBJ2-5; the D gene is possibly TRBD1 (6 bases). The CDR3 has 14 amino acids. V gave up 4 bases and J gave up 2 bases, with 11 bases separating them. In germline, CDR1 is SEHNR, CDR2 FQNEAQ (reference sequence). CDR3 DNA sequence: TGTGCCAGCAGCTCCCCGGGACAACAAGAGACCCAGTACTTC. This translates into CASSSPGQQETQYF.

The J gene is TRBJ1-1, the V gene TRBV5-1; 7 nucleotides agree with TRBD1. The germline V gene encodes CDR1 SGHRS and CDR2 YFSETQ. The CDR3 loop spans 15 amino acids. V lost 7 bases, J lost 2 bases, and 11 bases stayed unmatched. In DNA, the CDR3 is TGCGCCAGCGGCCTACCGGGACAGAAAAACACTGAAGCTTTCTTT. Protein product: CASGLPGQKNTEAFF.

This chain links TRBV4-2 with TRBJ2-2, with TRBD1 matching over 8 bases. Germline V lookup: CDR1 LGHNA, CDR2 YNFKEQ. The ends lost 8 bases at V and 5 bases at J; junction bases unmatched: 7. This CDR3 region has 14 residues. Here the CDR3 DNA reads TGTGCCAGCCAGGGGGCGCCCCGAACCGGGGAGCTGTTTTTT. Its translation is CASQGAPRTGELFF.